This TCR beta chain was sequenced in a study of technical replicates of blood from a handful of donors. TCRdb's table, derived via immunoSEQ multiplex PCR, lists solely in-frame clones and lacks some. This sample has 74,000 or so clones, with about 93% found just once. The V gene's germline CDR1 is LNHDA and CDR2 SQIVND (reference sequence). The CDR3 consists of 18 residues. With V trimmed by 6 bases and J by 6 bases, 14 bases remained unmatched. This clone was recorded once. Sequencing was carried out using T cells isolated from PBMCs. This chain links TRBV19 with TRBJ2-3; 14 bases align to TRBD2. The sequence was collected from a human donor in good health. The CDR3 region has the DNA TGTGCCAGTAGCTACGGCGGGGGACTAGCGGGAGCCGTGGATACGCAGTATTTT. Residues: CASSYGGGLAGAVDTQYF.